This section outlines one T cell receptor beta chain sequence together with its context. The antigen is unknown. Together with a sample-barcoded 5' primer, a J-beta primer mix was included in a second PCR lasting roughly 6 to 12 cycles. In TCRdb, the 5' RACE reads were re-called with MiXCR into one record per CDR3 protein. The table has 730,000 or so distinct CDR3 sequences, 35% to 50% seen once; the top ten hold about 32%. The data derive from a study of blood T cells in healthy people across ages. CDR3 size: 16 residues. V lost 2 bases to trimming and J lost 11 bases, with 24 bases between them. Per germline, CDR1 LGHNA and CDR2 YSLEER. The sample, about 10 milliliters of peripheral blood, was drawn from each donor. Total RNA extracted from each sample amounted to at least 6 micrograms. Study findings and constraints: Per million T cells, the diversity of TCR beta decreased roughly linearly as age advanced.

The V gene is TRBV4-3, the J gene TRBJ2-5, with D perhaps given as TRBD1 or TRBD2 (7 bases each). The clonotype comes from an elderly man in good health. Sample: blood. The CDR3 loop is CASSQLGPGGGNEQYF. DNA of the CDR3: TGCGCCAGCAGCCAATTAGGACCAGGGGGGGGGAATGAGCAGTACTTC.